One and the same sample provided the 31 T cell receptor beta chains below, sequenced in a study of blood T cells in healthy people across ages. The second PCR ran roughly 6 to 12 cycles with a sample-barcoded 5' primer and J-beta primers. A single record per CDR3 protein comes from TCRdb applying MiXCR to the 5' RACE reads. The data show 600,000 to 1,000,000 distinct CDR3 sequences, with 20% to 25% seen just once and approximately 4% held by the top ten. This sample also belongs to another study, concerning T cells of mothers and their children.

The sample comprised blood. These receptors all stem from a boy under 18 in good health.

This clonotype was counted only a few times. This chain links TRBV6-5 with TRBJ1-1, with 7 bases lining up with TRBD1. Losses at the gene ends were 5 bases for V and 0 bases for J; bases not matched to a gene: 6. Germline CDR1 reads MNHEY; CDR2 reads SVGAGI. There are 15 residues in the CDR3. The CDR3 DNA reads TGTGCCAGCAGTCGACAGGGAAACGTGAACACTGAAGCTTTCTTT. The encoded protein is CASSRQGNVNTEAFF.

This clonotype was detected only a few times. The chain couples TRBV7-9 to TRBJ2-3, with D possibly being TRBD2 (6 bases). The length of the CDR3 is 15 residues. With 8 bases removed from V and 0 bases from J, the gap between germline ends came to 15 bases. CDR1 and CDR2 (germline): SEHNR, FQNEAQ (reference sequence). The CDR3 DNA reads TGTGCCAGCCTCGACGGGGAGGCAAGCACAGATACGCAGTATTTT. Protein product: CASLDGEASTDTQYF.

This clonotype was counted only a few times. V is TRBV7-2 and J is TRBJ2-2, with 10 bases fitting TRBD1. The germline CDR1 and CDR2 sequences are SGHTA and FQGNSA. This CDR3 region has 16 residues. V shed 3 bases, J shed 3 bases, and the junction held 4 bases outside the gene matches. The CDR3 protein is CASSFLGQGDTGELFF. Written as DNA, the CDR3 is TGTGCCAGCAGCTTCCTTGGACAGGGGGACACCGGGGAGCTGTTTTTT.

In DNA form, the CDR3 reads TGCAGTGCTAGGGCGTCTGGACACTACGAGCAGTACTTC. Translating gives CSARASGHYEQYF. The V call is TRBV20-1, the J call TRBJ2-7, with TRBD1 as a possible D gene (5 bases). The CDR3 runs to 13 residues. V lost 3 bases, J lost 3 bases, and 12 bases lay in between. Germline CDR1 and CDR2: DFQATT and SNEGSKA (reference sequence).

V and J are TRBV4-3 and TRBJ1-2; no reliable D call. V lost 0 bases and J lost 4, with 6 bases in between. This CDR3 is built from 13 residues. Looked up from germline, CDR1 is LGHNA and CDR2 is YSLEER. CDR3 amino acids: CASSQDLLYGYTF. CDR3 in DNA: TGCGCCAGCAGCCAAGATTTGCTCTATGGCTACACCTTC.

With regard to this clonotype: Sequence at one end of the junction differs from germline and may be a read error. V usage is TRBV4-1 and J usage is TRBJ2-7; D is uncertain. This CDR3 is 13 amino acids long. The germline V gene encodes CDR1 MGHRA and CDR2 YSYEKL. The DNA for the CDR3 is TGCGCCAGCAGCCAAGAGGTCTCAGCCGAGGAGTACTTC. This translates into CASSQEVSAEEYF.

CDR3 in amino acids: CSAPTGSTSYTEAFF. DNA for the CDR3: TGCAGTGCCCCGACTGGGAGCACTTCGTACACTGAAGCTTTCTTT. The J gene is TRBJ1-1, the V gene TRBV20-1; D is uncertain. V lost 6 bases and J lost 3, with 20 bases in between. Germline V gene data show CDR1 as DFQATT and CDR2 as SNEGSKA (reference sequence). This CDR3 region has 15 residues.

The rearrangement uses TRBV11-2 and TRBJ1-1, with D perhaps matching TRBD1 (5 bases). Germline V gene sequence: CDR1 SGHAT, CDR2 FQNNGV. Trimming took 1 base from V and 3 from J, leaving 12 bases between them. The CDR3 sequence is 15 residues long. The CDR3 here is CASSLVLQVYTEAFF. In nucleotides, the CDR3 is TGTGCCAGCAGCTTAGTTCTACAGGTTTACACTGAAGCTTTCTTT.

CDR3 protein: CSARVAGGDETQYF. In DNA, the CDR3 is TGCAGTGCTAGGGTAGCGGGAGGGGATGAGACCCAGTACTTC. The genes are TRBV20-1 and TRBJ2-5; TRBD2 aligns across 11 bases. Germline CDR1 is DFQATT and CDR2 is SNEGSKA (reference sequence). CDR3 size: 14 residues. V was clipped by 3 bases and J by 5 bases; unmatched bases: 5.

This clonotype was detected a few times. The genes are TRBV7-2 and TRBJ2-5; D not certain. The J call is uncertain, as TRBJ2-7 better fits the DNA end. CDR3 length: 13 amino acids. The germline V gene has CDR1 SGHTA and CDR2 FQGNSA. The CDR3 is CASSLAASFEQYF. DNA of the CDR3: TGTGCCAGCAGCTTAGCGGCTAGTTTCGAGCAGTACTTC.

The CDR3 DNA follows: TGTGCCAGCAGCCTAGACCTATCCGGTACGCAGTATTTT. This translates into CASSLDLSGTQYF. V gene TRBV7-2 combines with J gene TRBJ2-3; unclear D gene. This CDR3 has 13 residues. Germline V CDR1 and CDR2: SGHTA, FQGNSA. V dropped 5 bases and J dropped 8 bases, with 14 bases sitting between them.

This clonotype turned up a few times. V is TRBV9 and J is TRBJ2-3; tentatively, D is TRBD2 (5 bases). The CDR3 loop spans 14 amino acids. Germline CDR1 is SGDLS and CDR2 is YYNGEE. Trimming cost V 0 bases and J 5 bases, with 10 bases left between them. The CDR3 DNA follows: TGTGCCAGCAGCGTAGTCGGGGTCAGAGATACGCAGTATTTT. Its translation is CASSVVGVRDTQYF.

Remarks on this clonotype: One end of the junction does not line up with germline, which may come from a read error. The chain links TRBV28 to TRBJ2-5; 7 nucleotides align to TRBD1. Per germline, CDR1 MDHEN and CDR2 SYDVKM. The CDR3 has 16 amino acids. CDR3 bases: TGTGCCAGCAGTCCCACCGGGACAGAGGATCAAGAGGCCCAGTACTTC. Residues: CASSPTGTEDQEAQYF.

This clonotype has only a few counts. The gene calls are TRBV20-1 and TRBJ2-2; D perhaps matches TRBD2 (5 bases). This CDR3 comprises 13 residues. V lost 6 bases and J 0 bases, leaving 8 bases between the germline ends. Looked up from germline, CDR1 is DFQATT and CDR2 is SNEGSKA (reference sequence). In nucleotides, the CDR3 is TGCAGTGCGGGGAGAACGAACACCGGGGAGCTGTTTTTT. Protein product: CSAGRTNTGELFF.

CDR3 sequence reads: CASRQLSSYNEQFF. The CDR3 nucleotides are TGTGCCAGCAGGCAGTTATCATCCTACAATGAGCAGTTCTTC. This chain joins TRBV5-6 and TRBJ2-5; D gene uncertain. The closer fit of TRBJ2-1 to the DNA end suggests the J call may be wrong. Germline-derived CDR1 and CDR2 are SGHDT and YYEEEE. The CDR3 sequence is 14 residues long.

The chain uses TRBV7-2 and TRBJ2-2; TRBD2 matches 10 bases. Germline V gives CDR1 SGHTA, CDR2 FQGNSA. This CDR3 is 18 amino acids long. V gave up 2 bases and J gave up 0 bases; unmatched junction bases: 6. The CDR3 sequence is CASSLWGLASANTGELFF. The CDR3, as DNA: TGTGCCAGCAGCTTATGGGGACTAGCGAGCGCGAACACCGGGGAGCTGTTTTTT.

V gene TRBV4-3 combines with J gene TRBJ1-6; the D gene is possibly TRBD1 (5 bases). The V end was cut by 1 base, the J end by 5 bases, with 9 bases between. Germline assignment: CDR1 LGHNA and CDR2 YSLEER. This CDR3 comprises 15 residues. CDR3 residues: CASSQGSRDNSPLHF. The DNA for the CDR3 is TGCGCCAGCAGCCAAGGGTCCAGGGATAATTCACCCCTCCACTTT.

This chain joins TRBV29-1 and TRBJ2-7, with 8 nucleotides matching TRBD2. There are 14 residues in the CDR3. V shed 6 bases and J 2 bases; nucleotides not matched to a gene: 9. Per germline, CDR1 SQVTM and CDR2 ANQGSEA. The CDR3 spells CSVGFLAGAYEQYF. The CDR3 nucleotides are TGCAGCGTCGGGTTTCTAGCGGGCGCCTACGAGCAGTACTTC.

This clonotype occurred a few times. This chain links TRBV28 with TRBJ2-1; TRBD1 matches at 8 bases. With V trimmed by 6 bases and J by 6 bases, 7 bases remained unmatched. CDR1 is MDHEN and CDR2 is SYDVKM in the germline V gene. The CDR3 has 14 amino acids. This chain's CDR3 is CASRFSGGGNEQFF. CDR3 DNA sequence: TGTGCCAGCAGGTTCTCAGGGGGCGGCAATGAGCAGTTCTTC.

V gene TRBV13 combines with J gene TRBJ2-3; the D gene is possibly TRBD1 (5 bases). In germline, CDR1 is PRHDT, CDR2 FYEKMQ (reference sequence). This CDR3 spans 15 amino acids. Trimming cost V 2 bases and J 6 bases, with 15 bases left between them. CDR3 region: CASSLSYRGADTQYF. The CDR3, as DNA: TGTGCCAGCAGCTTATCGTATCGTGGGGCGGATACGCAGTATTTT.

The rearrangement links TRBV20-1 to TRBJ1-4; unclear D gene. The germline V gene has CDR1 DFQATT and CDR2 SNEGSKA (reference sequence). Trimming stripped 2 bases from V and 5 bases from J, with 6 bases between. This CDR3 comprises 12 residues. Written as DNA, the CDR3 is TGCAGTGCTAGACCTCTGAATGAAAAACTGTTTTTT. Protein: CSARPLNEKLFF.

The CDR3 reads CASSLYRAYEQYF. In DNA, the CDR3 is TGTGCCAGCAGTTTATACAGAGCCTACGAGCAGTACTTC. This sequence joins TRBV28 and TRBJ2-7; unclear D gene. Per the germline V gene, CDR1 is MDHEN and CDR2 is SYDVKM. This CDR3 is built from 13 residues. Trimming took off 1 base at V and 2 bases at J, with 6 bases between the two ends.

This chain uses TRBV24-1 with TRBJ2-3; D gene unclear. V was trimmed by 3 bases and J by 5 bases, leaving 2 bases between them. Germline V gives CDR1 KGHDR, CDR2 SFDVKD. The CDR3 is 11 amino acids. The CDR3 here is CATSDIDTQYF. The CDR3 DNA reads TGTGCCACCAGTGATATAGATACGCAGTATTTT.

The chain carries TRBV2 and TRBJ1-2; 7 nucleotides match TRBD1. Germline CDR1 and CDR2: SNHLY and FYNNEI. The V and J ends lost 7 bases and 5 bases, in that order; junction bases with no gene match: 10. The CDR3 is 14 residues long. CDR3 nucleotide sequence: TGTGCCAGCAAACAGGGGTCTCTGGAGTATGGCTACACCTTC. This sequence encodes CASKQGSLEYGYTF.

The chain uses TRBV6-6 and TRBJ1-5; D is ambiguous. The CDR3 covers 13 residues. V lost 0 bases and J lost 3, with 3 bases in between. Germline CDR1 is MNHNY and CDR2 is SVGAGI (reference sequence). Here the CDR3 reads CASSYSANQPQHF. CDR3 coding DNA: TGTGCCAGCAGTTACTCAGCCAATCAGCCCCAGCATTTT.

This clonotype was seen more than once but under ten times. The chain combines TRBV7-2 with TRBJ2-4; TRBD2 aligns across 11 bases. With V trimmed by 5 bases and J by 3 bases, 3 bases remained unmatched. Germline lookup yields CDR1 SGHTA and CDR2 FQGNSA. The CDR3 runs 15 residues. CDR3 amino acids: CASSISGGGKNIQYF. CDR3 DNA sequence: TGTGCCAGCAGCATTAGCGGGGGGGGCAAAAACATTCAGTACTTC.

This sequence joins TRBV15 and TRBJ1-1; maybe TRBD1 (6 bases). Trimming took 1 base from V and 7 from J, leaving 10 bases between them. The germline gives CDR1 LNHNV, CDR2 YYDKDF (reference sequence). CDR3 size: 13 residues. CDR3 in amino acids: CATSRAGAVEAFF. The CDR3 region has the DNA TGTGCCACCAGCAGAGCGGGGGCCGTTGAAGCTTTCTTT.

The CDR3 sequence: CASSAFGAGVYQETQYF. The CDR3 region has the DNA TGTGCCAGCAGCGCCTTCGGGGCAGGAGTGTACCAAGAGACCCAGTACTTC. The chain combines TRBV11-2 with TRBJ2-5; either TRBD1 or TRBD2 may supply D (5 bases each). Germline V gene sequence: CDR1 SGHAT, CDR2 FQNNGV. The V end lost 5 bases, the J end lost 0 bases, and 19 bases lay between the germline ends. This CDR3 region has 17 residues.

The sample holds a few counts of this clonotype. The chain joins TRBV29-1 to TRBJ1-2; 7 nucleotides agree with TRBD1. V lost 4 bases, J lost 3 bases, and 5 bases stayed unmatched. CDR1 and CDR2 from the germline V gene are SQVTM and ANQGSEA. The CDR3 is 13 amino acids. The CDR3 loop is CSVVTGTDYGYTF. CDR3 nucleotides: TGCAGCGTTGTGACAGGGACCGACTATGGCTACACCTTC.

This clonotype was seen only a few times. The J gene is TRBJ2-5, the V gene TRBV4-3, with TRBD1 matching over 8 bases. With 4 bases clipped from V and 5 bases from J, the junction kept 6 bases outside the gene matches. Germline V gene data show CDR1 as LGHNA and CDR2 as YSLEER. The CDR3 is 14 residues long. The DNA for the CDR3 is TGCGCCAGCAGCCCCGACAGGGACAGGGAGACCCAGTACTTC. Translating it yields CASSPDRDRETQYF.

The table lists this clonotype with a count of one. The chain links TRBV6-2 or TRBV6-3 to TRBJ2-7; tentative D call: TRBD2 (7 bases). Trimming removed 5 bases from V and 2 bases from J, with 19 bases in between. The CDR3 consists of 16 residues. From germline, CDR1 is MNHEY and CDR2 SVGEGT. CDR3 in DNA: TGTGCCAGCAGTCCCGCTTTAAGGGGGGGGACCTACGAGCAGTACTTC. Protein: CASSPALRGGTYEQYF.